A selection of T cell receptor beta chains follows, all from one sample in a study of blood T cell repertoires in COVID-19. Clones were sequenced by immunoSEQ multiplex PCR, and TCRdb holds only the in-frame ones, with some missing. The table has fewer than 300,000 clones, around 80% seen once. Sample: peripheral blood. The receptors derive from a man aged 80 or over with acute or convalescent COVID-19. Both conserved end residues are part of each CDR3. A D gene is named only where the DNA matches it firmly. Only some rows state a clone size, as once, few, many or a class for expanded clones.

>NA|TRBV5-1|TRBJ2-3|NA
CASSLGTRSASTDTQYF
TGCGCCAGCAGCTTGGGGACTCGCTCAGCTAGCACAGATACGCAGTATTTT
>NA|TRBV14|TRBJ2-1|NA
CASSWDFFNEQFF
TGTGCCAGCAGCTGGGACTTCTTCAATGAGCAGTTCTTC
>NA|TRBV5-6|TRBJ2-1|NA
CASSGLGVRDNEQFF
TGTGCCAGCAGTGGGCTCGGGGTACGTGACAATGAGCAGTTCTTC
>NA|TRBV29-1|TRBJ2-3|TRBD2
CSVEEGLAGGNTDTQYF
TGCAGCGTTGAAGAGGGACTAGCGGGAGGGAACACAGATACGCAGTATTTT
>NA|TRBV7-2|TRBJ2-1|TRBD1
CASSLDRGYNEQFF
TGTGCCAGCAGCCTCGACAGGGGTTACAATGAGCAGTTCTTC
>NA|TRBV7-9|TRBJ2-3|NA
CASSLSRGLDTQYF
TGTGCCAGCAGCTTATCTCGGGGTTTAGATACGCAGTATTTT
>NA|TRBV28|TRBJ2-7|TRBD2
CASSFLPSSGHEQYF
TGTGCCAGCAGTTTCCTGCCCTCTAGCGGCCACGAGCAGTACTTC
>NA|TRBV5-1|TRBJ2-2|TRBD2
CASSPSSGSGKYASGELFF
TGCGCCAGCAGCCCTTCTAGCGGGAGCGGGAAATATGCCTCCGGGGAGCTGTTTTTT
>NA|TRBV19|TRBJ2-7|TRBD1
CASSIRTGYEQYF
TGTGCCAGTAGTATACGGACAGGCTACGAGCAGTACTTC
>NA|TRBV5-1|TRBJ2-1|NA
CASSLEWASSYNEQFF
TGCGCCAGCAGCTTGGAATGGGCAAGCTCCTACAATGAGCAGTTCTTC
>few|TRBV6-1|TRBJ2-1|TRBD1
CASREGQAYNEQFF
TGTGCCAGCAGGGAAGGACAGGCCTACAATGAGCAGTTCTTC
>NA|TRBV6-5|TRBJ2-5|NA
CASSSWRDGTQYF
TGTGCCAGCAGTTCTTGGAGGGATGGGACCCAGTACTTC
>once|TRBV9|TRBJ2-3|TRBD2
CASSHRGTSGRIDTQYF
TGTGCCAGCAGCCACCGCGGGACTAGCGGGAGAATAGATACGCAGTATTTT
>NA|TRBV9|TRBJ2-5|NA
CASSVAQRQAPQETQYF
TGTGCCAGCAGCGTAGCCCAGCGACAGGCTCCACAAGAGACCCAGTACTTC
>NA|TRBV5-4|TRBJ2-2|NA
CASSLGGDGELFF
TGTGCCAGCAGCTTGGGGGGAGACGGGGAGCTGTTTTTT
>NA|TRBV15|TRBJ2-1|TRBD2
CATSRVVGLADNEQFF
TGTGCCACCAGCAGAGTCGTAGGACTAGCGGACAATGAGCAGTTCTTC
>NA|TRBV30|TRBJ1-2|NA
CAWTLGGGYTF
TGTGCCTGGACCCTGGGGGGTGGCTACACCTTC
>NA|TRBV30|TRBJ1-1|TRBD1
CAWSPRDRGNTEAFF
TGTGCCTGGAGTCCCAGGGACAGGGGGAACACTGAAGCTTTCTTT
>NA|TRBV5-1|TRBJ2-3|TRBD1
CASSLAGTGRADTQYF
TGCGCCAGCAGCTTGGCTGGGACAGGGAGGGCAGATACGCAGTATTTT
>few|TRBV30|TRBJ1-5|TRBD1
CAWSRQGPPSYSNQPQHF
TGTGCCTGGAGTAGACAGGGGCCGCCAAGTTATAGCAATCAGCCCCAGCATTTT
>NA|TRBV7-9|TRBJ1-2|NA
CASSPGINYGYTF
TGTGCCAGCAGCCCAGGAATTAACTATGGCTACACCTTC
>NA|TRBV18|TRBJ2-2|NA
CASSPVTYTGELFF
TGTGCCAGCTCACCCGTAACATACACCGGGGAGCTGTTTTTT
>few|TRBV7-6|TRBJ2-7|TRBD1
CASRTGENEQYF
TGTGCCAGTCGGACAGGGGAGAACGAGCAGTACTTC
>NA|TRBV5-1|TRBJ1-6|NA
CASSFSAGDSPLHF
TGCGCCAGCAGCTTCTCGGCAGGGGATTCACCCCTCCACTTT
>NA|TRBV6-5|TRBJ1-5|NA
CASSFTGVNQPQHF
TGTGCCAGCAGCTTCACCGGGGTGAATCAGCCCCAGCATTTT
>NA|TRBV30|TRBJ1-5|NA
CAWSSGNQPQHF
TGTGCCTGGAGTTCGGGGAATCAGCCCCAGCATTTT
>few|TRBV5-1|TRBJ2-2|TRBD2
CASSLTWTSGDSRRELFF
TGCGCCAGCAGCTTGACTTGGACTAGCGGGGACAGTCGCCGGGAGCTGTTTTTT
>NA|TRBV18|TRBJ2-7|NA
CASSPREEYYEQYF
TGTGCCAGCTCACCTCGGGAAGAGTACTACGAGCAGTACTTC
>NA|TRBV9|TRBJ1-2|TRBD1
CASSAGQEKMGYTF
TGTGCCAGCAGCGCAGGACAGGAGAAGATGGGCTACACCTTC
>NA|TRBV18|TRBJ2-1|TRBD1
CASSLDRGTYNEQFF
TGTGCCAGCTCACTTGACAGGGGGACCTACAATGAGCAGTTCTTC
>NA|TRBV6-5|TRBJ2-2|TRBD1
CASSSQGAGELFF
TGTGCCAGCAGCTCTCAGGGGGCCGGGGAGCTGTTTTTT
>few|TRBV5-1|TRBJ2-2|TRBD2
CASSLELADTGELFF
TGCGCCAGCAGCTTGGAGCTAGCGGACACCGGGGAGCTGTTTTTT
>NA|TRBV5-1|TRBJ2-1|TRBD2
CASSIGLGGWNEQFF
TGCGCCAGCAGCATCGGACTAGGAGGTTGGAATGAGCAGTTCTTC
>NA|TRBV29-1|TRBJ2-2|TRBD1
CSAQDRGKTGELFF
TGCAGCGCTCAAGACAGGGGGAAGACCGGGGAGCTGTTTTTT
>NA|TRBV4-1|TRBJ2-5|NA
CASSRQRTRGQETQYF
TGCGCCAGCAGCCGCCAGCGGACCAGGGGTCAAGAGACCCAGTACTTC
>NA|TRBV3-1/TRBV3-2|TRBJ1-1|NA
CASSQMRSNTEAFF
TGTGCCAGCAGCCAAATGAGGAGTAACACTGAAGCTTTCTTT
>NA|TRBV29-1|TRBJ2-3|TRBD1
CSVGQGGPPSTDTQYF
TGCAGCGTTGGACAGGGGGGGCCTCCTAGCACAGATACGCAGTATTTT
>NA|TRBV18|TRBJ1-1|NA
CASSPVSEVNTEAFF
TGTGCCAGCTCACCCGTCTCAGAGGTGAACACTGAAGCTTTCTTT
>NA|TRBV18|TRBJ2-3|NA
CASSPTGTPAYTQYF
TGTGCCAGCTCACCAACCGGGACACCTGCATATACGCAGTATTTT
>NA|TRBV28|TRBJ2-7|TRBD2
CASSPGGHTSGRIYEQYF
TGTGCCAGCAGTCCCGGGGGGCATACTAGCGGGAGGATCTACGAGCAGTACTTC
>NA|TRBV3-1/TRBV3-2|TRBJ2-7|NA
CASSQLSVSYEQYF
TGTGCCAGCAGCCAACTCAGCGTGAGTTACGAGCAGTACTTC